The 24 T cell receptor beta chains below all came from one sample that was sequenced in a study of blood T cell repertoires in COVID-19. Only in-frame clones appear in the TCRdb table, and some are missing; sequencing was by immunoSEQ multiplex PCR. The sample includes approximately 290,000 clones, 75% to 90% of them seen just once. The specimen sequenced was peripheral blood. These receptors all come from a woman aged 55-75 years with acute or convalescent COVID-19.

This clone was seen a few times. The sample contains more than one DNA sequence encoding this CDR3. This chain links TRBV12-3 or TRBV12-4 with TRBJ1-5; no clear D gene. V was shortened by 2 bases and J by 4 bases, with 6 bases between the two germline ends. This CDR3 comprises 13 residues. This CDR3 reads CASSLTGNQPQHF. As DNA, the CDR3 is TGTGCCAGCAGTTTAACCGGGAATCAGCCCCAGCATTTT.

The J gene is TRBJ1-2, the V gene TRBV6-1, with 10 bases identical to TRBD1. With 1 base clipped from V and 8 bases from J, the junction kept 4 bases outside the gene matches. The length of the CDR3 is 14 residues. The germline CDR1 and CDR2 sequences are MNHNS and SASEGT. In DNA form, the CDR3 reads TGTGCCAGCAGTGAAGAGGGACAGGGGTACGGCTACACCTTC. It yields the protein CASSEEGQGYGYTF.

This clone was seen only once. The rearrangement links TRBV7-2 to TRBJ2-7; 9 nucleotides line up with TRBD2. J lost 3 bases, V lost 4 bases, and 7 bases had no gene match. Germline loops: CDR1 SGHTA, CDR2 FQGNSA. CDR3 size: 15 residues. The CDR3 reads CASSSWTSARYEQYF. The CDR3 DNA is TGTGCCAGCAGCTCGTGGACTAGCGCCCGCTACGAGCAGTACTTC.

This chain links TRBV27 with TRBJ2-3; D possibly corresponds to TRBD1 (5 bases). V lost 7 bases to trimming and J lost 2 bases, with 10 bases between them. Germline assignment: CDR1 MNHEY and CDR2 SMNVEV (reference sequence). This CDR3 is 13 amino acids long. CDR3 in DNA: TGTGCCAGCAAAGCCAGGGTCACAGATACGCAGTATTTT. This encodes CASKARVTDTQYF.

The V gene is TRBV19, the J gene TRBJ1-1; D unclear. Germline-derived CDR1 and CDR2 are LNHDA and SQIVND (reference sequence). Trimming removed 0 bases at V and 1 base at J, with 12 bases between. This CDR3 comprises 16 residues. CDR3 nucleotides: TGTGCCAGTAGTATAGAGGGAGGCGCTCGGAACACTGAAGCTTTCTTT. Residues: CASSIEGGARNTEAFF.

CDR3 bases: TGTGCCAGCTCCGGTCGGGGCAATCAGCCCCAGCATTTT. It translates to CASSGRGNQPQHF. The V call is TRBV12-3 or TRBV12-4, the J call TRBJ1-5; no reliable D call. The V end lost 8 bases, the J end lost 2 bases, and 10 bases lay between the germline ends. This CDR3 is built from 13 residues.

The CDR3 loop is CASSHRQGGGSLMAFF. Here the CDR3 DNA reads TGTGCCAGCAGCCATCGACAGGGCGGGGGGTCCCTGATGGCTTTCTTT. This chain links TRBV5-5 with TRBJ1-1; 7 positions agree with TRBD1. The V segment lost 4 bases and the J segment 11 bases; nucleotides outside the gene matches: 20. Germline V lookup: CDR1 SGHKS, CDR2 YYEKEE (reference sequence). The CDR3 length is 16 residues.

V usage is TRBV9 and J usage is TRBJ1-6, with 7 bases matching TRBD1. This CDR3 spans 15 amino acids. Unmatched junction bases numbered 7, after V lost 4 bases and J lost 6 bases. Germline V CDR1 and CDR2: SGDLS, YYNGEE. CDR3 DNA: TGTGCCAGCAGCCCCAAACAGGGGTTTAATTCACCCCTCCACTTT. Translated: CASSPKQGFNSPLHF.

V and J are TRBV5-6 and TRBJ2-2; 7 bases agree with TRBD2. Trimming took 2 bases from V and 3 from J; bases not matched to a gene: 4. Germline CDR1 SGHDT, CDR2 YYEEEE. CDR3 length equals 15 residues. The CDR3 loop reads CASSFAGRDTGELFF. The DNA of the CDR3 is TGTGCCAGCAGCTTCGCAGGGAGGGACACCGGGGAGCTGTTTTTT.

The chain links TRBV10-3 to TRBJ1-4; TRBD1 aligns across 10 bases. This CDR3 region has 14 residues. The V segment lost 6 bases and the J segment 4 bases; nucleotides outside the gene matches: 2. In germline, CDR1 is ENHRY, CDR2 SYGVKD. DNA of the CDR3: TGTGCCATCAGCGGGGACAGGGGTAATGAAAAACTGTTTTTT. Translation gives CAISGDRGNEKLFF.

This clone was counted a few times. The V and J genes are TRBV28 and TRBJ1-2; maybe TRBD1 (5 bases). V lost 6 bases, J lost 1 base, and 21 bases lay in between. CDR1 and CDR2 from the germline V gene are MDHEN and SYDVKM. CDR3 length: 17 amino acids. DNA of the CDR3: TGTGCCAGCAGATCTCCTAGGGAGCCCGGGGGTAACTATGGCTACACCTTC. Protein product: CASRSPREPGGNYGYTF.

The chain joins TRBV7-2 to TRBJ1-6; tentatively, D is TRBD1 (6 bases). V shed 6 bases and J shed 10 bases, with 19 bases lying between them. This CDR3 spans 15 amino acids. Germline lookup yields CDR1 SGHTA and CDR2 FQGNSA. The DNA of the CDR3 is TGTGCCAGCAGGCTACCCGGTCAGGGGTGGTCACCCCTCCACTTT. Translated: CASRLPGQGWSPLHF.

V is TRBV21-1 and J is TRBJ2-3; TRBD2, as called in the table, went unchecked against the DNA. TRBV21-1 is classified as a pseudogene. The CDR3 totals 18 residues. The chain's CDR3 is CASSKEYSGLASLDTQYF. DNA for the CDR3: TGTGCCAGCAGCAAAGAATATTCTGGACTAGCTTCCCTAGATACGCAGTATTTT.

J is TRBJ2-7 and V is TRBV18, with unresolved D. Looked up from germline, CDR1 is KGHSH and CDR2 is LQKENI. This CDR3 is built from 14 residues. The V end was cut by 2 bases, the J end by 2 bases, with 10 bases between. DNA of the CDR3: TGTGCCAGCTCACCATCAGACGGAGCCTACGAGCAGTACTTC. This encodes CASSPSDGAYEQYF.

The chain joins TRBV3-1 (or the pseudogene TRBV3-2) to TRBJ1-5; 7 nucleotides line up with TRBD1. Germline V lookup: CDR1 LGHDT, CDR2 YNNKEL (reference sequence). The CDR3 is made up of 16 amino acids. The trim removed 2 bases at V and 9 bases at J, leaving 13 bases unmatched. Here the CDR3 reads CASSQWSQGRSGPQHF. DNA for the CDR3: TGTGCCAGCAGCCAATGGTCACAGGGGCGCAGCGGGCCCCAGCATTTT.

V usage is TRBV14 and J usage is TRBJ2-2, with 15 bases aligning to TRBD2. The CDR3 spans 19 residues. V was clipped by 4 bases and J by 0 bases; unmatched bases: 6. Germline V gene sequence: CDR1 SGHDN, CDR2 FVKESK. The CDR3 region is CASSPRGLAGGTNTGELFF. The CDR3 bases are TGTGCCAGCAGCCCCCGTGGACTAGCGGGGGGGACGAACACCGGGGAGCTGTTTTTT. Together with reference TRBV14 and TRBJ2-2, the CDR3 gives the full variable domain: EAGVTQFPSHSVIEKGQTVTLRCDPISGHDNLYWYRRVMGKEIKFLLHFVKESKQDESGMPNNRFLAERTGGTYSTLKVQPAELEDSGVYFCASSPRGLAGGTNTGELFFGEGSRLTVL.

This chain links TRBV28 with TRBJ1-2; 9 bases match TRBD1. With V trimmed by 5 bases and J by 7 bases, 8 bases remained unmatched. CDR1 is MDHEN, CDR2 SYDVKM, per germline. The CDR3 consists of 14 residues. The CDR3 loop reads CASSPGQGMGGYTF. For the CDR3, the DNA is TGTGCCAGCAGTCCAGGACAGGGGATGGGTGGCTACACCTTC.

The V call is TRBV19, the J call TRBJ2-7; TRBD1 matches 8 bases. Germline trimming cut 6 bases from V and 5 bases from J; bases unmatched to any gene: 6. The CDR3 runs to 13 residues. The germline CDR1 and CDR2 sequences are LNHDA and SQIVND (reference sequence). CDR3 sequence (DNA): TGTGCCAGTAGGAGACAGGGGATCAACGAGCAGTACTTC. This translates into CASRRQGINEQYF.

The rearrangement uses TRBV5-1 and TRBJ2-7; D is perhaps TRBD2 (5 bases). V was cut by 0 bases and J by 0 bases, with 13 bases left in between. The CDR3 totals 16 residues. The germline V gene encodes CDR1 SGHRS and CDR2 YFSETQ. The CDR3 nucleotides are TGCGCCAGCAGCTTGGATGGCGGGCCGAGCTCCTACGAGCAGTACTTC. Encoded protein: CASSLDGGPSSYEQYF.

The chain links TRBV29-1 to TRBJ1-4, with D perhaps matching TRBD1 (6 bases). Trimming shortened V by 0 bases and J by 12 bases, and 23 bases separated the two germline ends. This CDR3 comprises 16 residues. CDR1 SQVTM and CDR2 ANQGSEA come from the germline V gene. The CDR3 reads CSVEDLTGQIMGELFF. CDR3 DNA: TGCAGCGTTGAAGATCTTACCGGACAGATCATGGGGGAACTGTTTTTT.

The V and J genes are TRBV4-3 and TRBJ2-2; 8 nucleotides match TRBD1. The CDR3 consists of 17 residues. Germline V gene sequence: CDR1 LGHNA, CDR2 YSLEER. V lost 0 bases to trimming and J lost 3 bases; unmatched junction nucleotides: 6. The CDR3 coding sequence is TGCGCCAGCAGCCAAGATTACGGGACAGGAGACACCGGGGAGCTGTTTTTT. Translating gives CASSQDYGTGDTGELFF.

For the CDR3, the DNA is TGTGCCAGCAGCTTAGGAACAGGGACCTATGGCTACACCTTC. Translation gives CASSLGTGTYGYTF. This chain links TRBV5-6 with TRBJ1-2; D possibly corresponds to TRBD1 (6 bases). The V gene's germline CDR1 is SGHDT and CDR2 YYEEEE. V dropped 2 bases and J dropped 4 bases, with 12 bases sitting between them. The CDR3 is 14 amino acids.

The chain uses TRBV3-1 (or the pseudogene TRBV3-2) and TRBJ1-5; a possible D gene is TRBD1 (6 bases). Between the trimmed V and J ends, which lost 0 bases and 3 bases, there was a span of 9 bases. CDR1 and CDR2 (germline): LGHDT, YNNKEL (reference sequence). The CDR3 length is 15 residues. CDR3 loop: CASSQDTGPNQPQHF. The CDR3 coding sequence is TGTGCCAGCAGCCAAGATACAGGGCCCAATCAGCCCCAGCATTTT.

This chain uses TRBV28 with TRBJ2-2, with D possibly TRBD2 on 6 matching bases. The CDR3 has 15 amino acids. Germline assignment: CDR1 MDHEN and CDR2 SYDVKM. V was shortened by 5 bases and J by 7 bases, with 17 bases between the two germline ends. The CDR3 loop is CASSPTWGDGGELFF. The CDR3 coding sequence is TGTGCCAGCAGTCCTACCTGGGGGGACGGCGGGGAGCTGTTTTTT.